Detailed here is one T cell receptor (beta chain). What it binds is unknown. V lost 3 bases, J lost 1 base, and 7 bases lay in between. Germline CDR1 and CDR2: LNHDA and SQIVND (reference sequence). The CDR3 consists of 14 residues. TCRdb's table, derived via immunoSEQ multiplex PCR, lists solely in-frame clones and lacks some. The data hold about 120,000 clones, with about 88% observed a single time. The data originate from a study of cytomegalovirus exposure and HLA in healthy donors. Study context: Later analysis reported that the 110 or so validation repertoires shared the platform of the approximately 670 first-cohort repertoires.

Study-level points and caveats: Diagnosis of cytomegalovirus status made by the classifier reportedly showed high specificity and sensitivity. Many donors carried some public TCRs, although rarity characterized most TCR sequences. Subsequent analysis showed first-cohort TCR clusters tending to co-occur in some 110 validation repertoires.

The chain combines TRBV19 with TRBJ2-1; D may be TRBD2 (6 bases). The clonotype originates from a woman under 30 in good health and CMV-seronegative. Input material: PBMCs. This chain's CDR3 is CASSMAGSYNEQFF. The CDR3 bases are TGTGCCAGTAGTATGGCGGGATCCTACAATGAGCAGTTCTTC.